These 13 T cell receptor beta chains originate from one sample sequenced in a study of Ad26.COV2.S vaccination and SARS-CoV-2 variants. TCRdb's copy holds only in-frame clones and misses some; the assay was immunoSEQ multiplex PCR. The table records a few hundred thousand clones, about four fifths of them present only once. Treatment of the sample: some 20 received Ad26.COV2.S at low or high dose, single or two shots; 5 received placebo; per-sample allocation not given. All samples were drawn on day 63, counting from the first vaccine or placebo injection. Sequences were derived from peripheral blood, sampled in a trial of Ad26.COV2.S vaccine versus placebo. These receptors were collected from a person between 18 and 59 years old who received the Ad26.COV2.S COVID-19 vaccine or a placebo.

V gene TRBV6-5 combines with J gene TRBJ1-2; D ambiguous. The germline V gene has CDR1 MNHEY and CDR2 SVGAGI. V was clipped by 1 base and J by 8 bases, with 17 bases between them. The CDR3 sequence is 15 residues long. The CDR3 sequence is CASSYYVAGGSGYTF. The DNA of the CDR3 is TGTGCCAGCAGTTACTATGTTGCGGGAGGCAGCGGCTACACCTTC.

J is TRBJ1-4 and V is TRBV19; 9 bases align to TRBD1. This CDR3 has 15 residues. V gave up 6 bases and J gave up 4 bases; unmatched junction bases: 6. Germline CDR1 LNHDA, CDR2 SQIVND (reference sequence). CDR3 sequence (DNA): TGTGCCAGTAGGGGGACAGGGATGGGTAATGAAAAACTGTTTTTT. Translating gives CASRGTGMGNEKLFF. Complete variable domain (other parts from reference TRBV19 and TRBJ1-4): DGGITQSPKYLFRKEGQNVTLSCEQNLNHDAMYWYRQDPGQGLRLIYYSQIVNDFQKGDIAEGYSVSREKKESFPLTVTSAQKNPTAFYLCASRGTGMGNEKLFFGSGTQLSVL.

The chain uses TRBV3-1 (or the pseudogene TRBV3-2) and TRBJ1-1; 7 bases are shared with TRBD1. The V and J ends lost 6 bases and 5 bases, in that order; junction bases with no gene match: 12. The V gene's germline CDR1 is LGHDT and CDR2 YNNKEL (reference sequence). The CDR3 contains 15 residues. The CDR3 nucleotides are TGTGCCAGCAGGCGGAACAGGGGAATGAGGACTGAAGCTTTCTTT. The encoded protein is CASRRNRGMRTEAFF.

The chain uses TRBV4-1 and TRBJ2-1; tentative D call: TRBD2 (7 bases). Germline V lookup: CDR1 MGHRA, CDR2 YSYEKL. V was clipped by 3 bases and J by 3 bases, with 18 bases between them. The CDR3 spans 17 residues. CDR3 region: CASSQTGGGRGYNEQFF. The CDR3 region has the DNA TGCGCCAGCAGCCAGACCGGGGGCGGGAGAGGCTACAATGAGCAGTTCTTC.

This clone came up a few times. The CDR3 DNA follows: TGCGCCAGCAGCTTGGGGGAGATAGCAGCTACGCAGTATTTT. Protein product: CASSLGEIAATQYF. The chain recombines TRBV5-1 with TRBJ2-3, with D tentatively TRBD2 (5 bases). This CDR3 region has 14 residues. Germline values: CDR1 SGHRS, CDR2 YFSETQ. V was clipped by 0 bases and J by 8 bases, with 13 bases between them.

The CDR3 coding sequence is TGTGCCAGCAGCGTAGAAACTCACACTGAAGCTTTCTTT. Protein: CASSVETHTEAFF. The chain couples TRBV9 to TRBJ1-1; no definite D call. The CDR3 runs 13 residues. Per germline, CDR1 SGDLS and CDR2 YYNGEE. V gave up 0 bases and J gave up 3 bases, with 6 bases separating them.

The chain links TRBV6-4 to TRBJ1-2; D might be TRBD1 (5 bases). CDR3 length: 18 amino acids. The V gene lost 8 bases and the J gene lost 8 bases, with 33 bases spanning the gap. Per germline, CDR1 MRHNA and CDR2 SNTAGT. For the CDR3, the DNA is TGTGCCAGCCTAAAACACCGGGTTTGTATTCGGGGACGTTTGGGCTACACCTTC. Its translation: CASLKHRVCIRGRLGYTF.

The chain links TRBV7-2 to TRBJ2-1; D might be TRBD2 (5 bases). Germline V gene lookup returns CDR1 SGHTA and CDR2 FQGNSA. Trimming stripped 8 bases from V and 2 bases from J, with 10 bases between. This CDR3 is built from 13 residues. The CDR3: CASSLVAYNEQFF. The CDR3 DNA follows: TGTGCCAGCTCACTAGTGGCCTACAATGAGCAGTTCTTC.

This chain links TRBV28 with TRBJ2-1; 7 nucleotides match TRBD1. The CDR3 extends over 15 amino acids. With 6 bases clipped from V and 5 bases from J, the junction kept 10 bases outside the gene matches. CDR1 and CDR2 (germline): MDHEN, SYDVKM. Here the CDR3 DNA reads TGTGCCAGCAGCCCCACAGGGGCCGCTAACAATGAGCAGTTCTTC. Translation: CASSPTGAANNEQFF.

V and J are TRBV7-2 and TRBJ2-5; 8 bases are shared with TRBD2. J was trimmed by 7 bases and V by 2 bases; bases with no gene match: 12. The CDR3 loop spans 16 amino acids. Germline CDR1 SGHTA, CDR2 FQGNSA. CDR3 in amino acids: CASSLFKTGLDLTQYF. The DNA for the CDR3 is TGTGCCAGCAGCTTATTTAAAACGGGACTAGATCTGACCCAGTACTTC.

The genes are TRBV7-2 and TRBJ2-7; maybe TRBD1 (6 bases). The germline V gene encodes CDR1 SGHTA and CDR2 FQGNSA. This CDR3 is 13 amino acids long. Trimming removed 6 bases at V and 1 base at J, with 10 bases between. CDR3 residues: CASRIQGSYEQYF. The CDR3 DNA sequence: TGTGCCAGCAGGATACAGGGTTCCTACGAGCAGTACTTC. The whole variable domain, remainder taken from reference TRBV7-2 and TRBJ2-7, is GAGVSQSPSNKVTEKGKDVELRCDPISGHTALYWYRQSLGQGLEFLIYFQGNSAPDKSGLPSDRFSAERTGGSVSTLTIQRTQQEDSAVYLCASRIQGSYEQYFGPGTRLTVT.

The V gene is TRBV4-1, the J gene TRBJ2-7; 7 bases line up with TRBD2. Unmatched junction bases numbered 19, after V lost 2 bases and J lost 6 bases. The germline V gene has CDR1 MGHRA and CDR2 YSYEKL. The CDR3 contains 18 residues. The CDR3 protein is CASSQNIGWARTRGEQYF. CDR3 DNA: TGCGCCAGCAGCCAAAATATCGGTTGGGCTCGGACTAGGGGCGAGCAGTACTTC.

The chain employs TRBV5-1 and TRBJ1-5; maybe TRBD1 (5 bases). This CDR3 region has 15 residues. The V and J ends lost 0 bases and 5 bases respectively, with 12 bases between them. Germline CDR1 and CDR2: SGHRS and YFSETQ. CDR3 amino acids: CASSLAVGGDQPQHF. As DNA, the CDR3 is TGCGCCAGCAGCTTGGCCGTTGGGGGAGATCAGCCCCAGCATTTT.